The clone carrying this T cell receptor beta chain was recorded at least ten times. Its specificity is not known. The record originates from a study of early T cells in non-severe SARS-CoV-2 infection. Study-level points and caveats: Private and CD4 specificities were missed by VDJdb matching, which favored anti-spike CD8 responses.

Each single cDNA molecule received a unique molecular identifier. TCRdb used MiXCR to reprocess the 5' RACE reads, holding one entry per CDR3 protein. In the table there are 69,000 or so distinct CDR3 sequences, roughly a tenth of which are singletons. Unmatched junction bases numbered 10, after V lost 6 bases and J lost 7 bases. This CDR3 is built from 15 residues. CDR1 is MNHEY, CDR2 SMNVEV, per germline (reference sequence). What was sequenced was whole blood. The TCR was taken from an adult who was a healthcare worker with PCR-confirmed SARS-CoV-2 infection or an uninfected control (not recorded which). The chain joins TRBV27 to TRBJ2-2; 8 nucleotides align to TRBD1. CDR3 nucleotides: TGTGCCAGCAGAAAGACAGGGGATCGTGGCGGGGAGCTGTTTTTT. Translating it yields CASRKTGDRGGELFF.